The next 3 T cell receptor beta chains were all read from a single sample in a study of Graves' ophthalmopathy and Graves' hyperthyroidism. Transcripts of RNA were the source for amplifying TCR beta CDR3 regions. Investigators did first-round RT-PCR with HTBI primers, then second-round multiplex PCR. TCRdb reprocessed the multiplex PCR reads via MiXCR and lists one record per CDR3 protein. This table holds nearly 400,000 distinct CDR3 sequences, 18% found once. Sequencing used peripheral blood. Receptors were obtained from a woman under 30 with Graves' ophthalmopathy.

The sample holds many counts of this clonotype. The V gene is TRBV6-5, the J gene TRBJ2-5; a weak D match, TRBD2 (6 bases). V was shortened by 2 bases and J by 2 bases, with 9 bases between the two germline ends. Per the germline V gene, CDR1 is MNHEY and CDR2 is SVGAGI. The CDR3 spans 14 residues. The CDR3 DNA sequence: TGTGCCAGCAGTTACCTTGCGGGGCAAGAGACCCAGTACTTC. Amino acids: CASSYLAGQETQYF.

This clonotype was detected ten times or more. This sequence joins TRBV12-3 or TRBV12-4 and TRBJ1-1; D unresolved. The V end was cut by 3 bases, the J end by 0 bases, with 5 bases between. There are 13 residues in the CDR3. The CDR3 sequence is CASSFRVNTEAFF. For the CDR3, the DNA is TGTGCCAGCAGTTTTCGAGTGAACACTGAAGCTTTCTTT.

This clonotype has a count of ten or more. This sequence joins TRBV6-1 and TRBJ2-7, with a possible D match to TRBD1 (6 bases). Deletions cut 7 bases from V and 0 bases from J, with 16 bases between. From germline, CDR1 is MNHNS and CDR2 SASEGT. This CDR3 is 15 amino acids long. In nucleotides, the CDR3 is TGTGCCAGCACCTCTAGAGAAGGGGGCTCCTACGAGCAGTACTTC. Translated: CASTSREGGSYEQYF.